This entry lists 25 T cell receptor beta chains sequenced from one sample in a study of blood T cell repertoires in COVID-19. Sequenced by immunoSEQ multiplex PCR; TCRdb stores in-frame clones only, minus some. The sample records 130,000 or so clones, about 76% being singletons. The specimen was peripheral blood. These receptors all stem from a woman aged 70-85 years with COVID-19, enrolled during active disease.

The V gene is TRBV11-1, the J gene TRBJ2-2, with 7 bases that match TRBD2. This CDR3 contains 16 residues. The germline V gene encodes CDR1 SGHAT and CDR2 FQDESV (reference sequence). With V trimmed by 3 bases and J by 5 bases, 9 bases remained unmatched. The CDR3 loop is CASSFGRDYPTGELFF. The CDR3 nucleotides read TGTGCCAGCAGCTTCGGAAGGGACTACCCAACCGGGGAGCTGTTTTTT.

The V gene is TRBV5-4, the J gene TRBJ1-1; no clear D gene. The CDR3 contains 13 residues. Trimming stripped 2 bases from V and 1 base from J, with 6 bases between. Germline V lookup: CDR1 SGHNT, CDR2 YYREEE (reference sequence). The chain's CDR3 is CASSLNRNTEAFF. CDR3 nucleotide sequence: TGTGCCAGCAGCTTAAATAGGAACACTGAAGCTTTCTTT.

This chain connects TRBV5-1 to TRBJ1-6, with 7 bases lining up with TRBD1. The CDR3 is made up of 17 amino acids. Germline loops: CDR1 SGHRS, CDR2 YFSETQ. Trimming cost V 3 bases and J 3 bases; bases outside gene matches: 9. The CDR3 loop reads CASSSLWTGGYNSPLHF. The CDR3 bases are TGCGCCAGCAGCTCCCTCTGGACAGGCGGCTATAATTCACCCCTCCACTTT.

The J gene is TRBJ2-1, the V gene TRBV7-9; D is uncertain. This CDR3 contains 11 residues. Germline V CDR1 and CDR2: SEHNR, FQNEAQ (reference sequence). Trimming removed 5 bases at V and 11 bases at J, with 10 bases between. The CDR3 is CASSPEAKQFF. In DNA, the CDR3 is TGTGCCAGCAGCCCCGAGGCTAAGCAGTTCTTC.

This clone occurred a few times. The chain carries TRBV9 and TRBJ1-4; TRBD1 aligns across 9 bases. The CDR3 runs 16 residues. The germline V gene has CDR1 SGDLS and CDR2 YYNGEE. V was clipped by 0 bases and J by 8 bases; unmatched bases: 8. CDR3 sequence: CASSVEAGTGYEKLFF. The CDR3 DNA follows: TGTGCCAGCAGCGTAGAAGCAGGGACAGGGTACGAAAAACTGTTTTTT.

The V gene is TRBV30, the J gene TRBJ1-3; 8 bases map to TRBD1. Trimming at V came to 5 bases and at J to 7 bases, leaving 1 base not matched to a gene. This CDR3 has 11 amino acids. Germline values: CDR1 GTSNPN, CDR2 SVGIG (reference sequence). The CDR3 sequence is CAWDRGNTIYF. CDR3 in DNA: TGTGCCTGGGACAGGGGCAACACCATATATTTT.

The chain employs TRBV5-4 and TRBJ1-2, with TRBD1 matching over 7 bases. The V segment lost 0 bases and the J segment 3 bases; nucleotides outside the gene matches: 2. CDR3 length: 14 residues. Germline assignment: CDR1 SGHNT and CDR2 YYREEE (reference sequence). The CDR3 spells CASSLGGQHYGYTF. The CDR3 DNA reads as TGTGCCAGCAGCTTGGGGGGACAGCACTATGGCTACACCTTC.

This chain joins TRBV10-3 and TRBJ2-3; 7 bases line up with TRBD1. Germline loops: CDR1 ENHRY, CDR2 SYGVKD. This CDR3 has 12 amino acids. The V segment lost 10 bases and the J segment 1 base; nucleotides outside the gene matches: 2. The CDR3 coding sequence is TGTGCCACCGACAGGGGCACAGATACGCAGTATTTT. This gives the protein CATDRGTDTQYF.

The V and J genes are TRBV5-4 and TRBJ2-3; TRBD2 matches 15 bases. Germline loops: CDR1 SGHNT, CDR2 YYREEE (reference sequence). The V gene end was trimmed by 3 bases and the J gene end by 3 bases; junction bases not matched to a gene: 2. The CDR3 covers 16 residues. CDR3 coding DNA: TGTGCCAGCAGCTCTGGACTAGCGGGAGGGACAGATACGCAGTATTTT. This translates into CASSSGLAGGTDTQYF.

V usage is TRBV6-2 or TRBV6-3 and J usage is TRBJ1-6, with D possibly TRBD1 on 6 matching bases. The V gene's germline CDR1 is MNHEY and CDR2 SVGEGT. The V end was cut by 5 bases, the J end by 0 bases, with 11 bases between. The CDR3 length is 16 residues. The CDR3 DNA reads as TGTGCCAGCAGTAACGGACAGAGCTCCTATAATTCACCCCTCCACTTT. The encoded protein is CASSNGQSSYNSPLHF.

This chain connects TRBV6-5 to TRBJ1-4; D remains unclear. Germline assignment: CDR1 MNHEY and CDR2 SVGAGI. V was shortened by 4 bases and J by 2 bases, with 8 bases between the two germline ends. This CDR3 is built from 14 residues. CDR3 protein: CASSLTATNEKLFF. The CDR3 DNA reads as TGTGCCAGCAGTTTGACTGCGACTAATGAAAAACTGTTTTTT.

J is TRBJ2-2 and V is TRBV5-1; TRBD1 is a possible D gene (6 bases). The CDR3 sequence is 15 residues long. In germline, CDR1 is SGHRS, CDR2 YFSETQ. Deletions cut 4 bases from V and 5 bases from J, with 15 bases between. CDR3 coding DNA: TGCGCCAGCAGCACCAGGGGAAGTCGGACCGGGGAGCTGTTTTTT. Encoded protein: CASSTRGSRTGELFF.

This sequence joins TRBV7-2 and TRBJ2-2, with TRBD2 identical over 11 bases. Germline loops: CDR1 SGHTA, CDR2 FQGNSA. With 6 bases clipped from V and 3 bases from J, the junction kept 3 bases outside the gene matches. This CDR3 is 15 amino acids long. In DNA, the CDR3 is TGTGCCAGCAGTTTTAGCGGGGGGGACACCGGGGAGCTGTTTTTT. Protein sequence: CASSFSGGDTGELFF.

V is TRBV5-8 and J is TRBJ2-1, with 9 positions matching TRBD1. CDR1 is SGHTS, CDR2 YDEGEE, per germline. There are 15 residues in the CDR3. V dropped 7 bases and J dropped 2; count of bases not matched to a gene: 7. CDR3 sequence (DNA): TGTGCCAGCTTCACAGGGGGCAAGGCCTACAATGAGCAGTTCTTC. Its translation: CASFTGGKAYNEQFF.

This sequence joins TRBV10-1 and TRBJ2-7, with D possibly being TRBD1 (5 bases). V gave up 4 bases and J gave up 3 bases, with 13 bases separating them. Per germline, CDR1 WNHNN and CDR2 SYGVQD (reference sequence). The CDR3 covers 14 residues. The CDR3 here is CASSAPGYYYEQYF. The CDR3 bases are TGCGCCAGCAGTGCGCCAGGGTACTACTACGAGCAGTACTTC.

This sequence joins TRBV6-5 and TRBJ2-3; maybe TRBD1 (6 bases). Per germline, CDR1 MNHEY and CDR2 SVGAGI. This CDR3 is 16 amino acids long. The V end was cut by 2 bases, the J end by 2 bases, with 14 bases between. The CDR3 DNA follows: TGTGCCAGCAGTTACGGGCAGGGGCCTAACACAGATACGCAGTATTTT. This codes for CASSYGQGPNTDTQYF.

The CDR3 loop is CASSLSGEGYNQPQHF. CDR3 bases: TGTGCCAGCAGTTTATCGGGTGAGGGATACAATCAGCCCCAGCATTTT. The chain has TRBV28 and TRBJ1-5; D remains ambiguous. Germline CDR1 reads MDHEN; CDR2 reads SYDVKM. Trimming took 1 base from V and 3 from J, leaving 13 bases between them. The CDR3 has 16 residues.

The chain carries TRBV20-1 and TRBJ1-3; TRBD1 agrees at 7 bases. Germline V gene sequence: CDR1 DFQATT, CDR2 SNEGSKA (reference sequence). This CDR3 region has 14 residues. V lost 3 bases, J lost 2 bases, and 4 bases stayed unmatched. The DNA of the CDR3 is TGCAGTGCTAGTGGACAGGTCGCTGGAAACACCATATATTTT. It encodes CSASGQVAGNTIYF.

This CDR3 reads CASSLGGGPQETQYF. CDR3 DNA sequence: TGTGCCAGCAGCTTGGGGGGGGGACCCCAAGAGACCCAGTACTTC. The chain is built from TRBV11-3 and TRBJ2-5; the match to TRBD2 covers 7 bases. Germline V lookup: CDR1 SGHNT, CDR2 YENEEA. This CDR3 has 15 residues. V shed 3 bases, J shed 1 base, and the junction held 5 bases outside the gene matches.

This chain links TRBV15 with TRBJ1-2; TRBD1 matches at 7 bases. Germline CDR1 reads LNHNV; CDR2 reads YYDKDF (reference sequence). V lost 5 bases to trimming and J lost 1 base; unmatched junction nucleotides: 7. The CDR3 runs 15 residues. CDR3 sequence (DNA): TGTGCCACCAGCTCGCGACAGGGAATTAACTATGGCTACACCTTC. Translated, it gives CATSSRQGINYGYTF.

The chain links TRBV19 to TRBJ2-1, with TRBD2 matching 8 bases. The germline V gene encodes CDR1 LNHDA and CDR2 SQIVND (reference sequence). Trimming took 1 base from V and 6 from J; bases not matched to a gene: 11. The CDR3 has 17 amino acids. The CDR3 region has the DNA TGTGCCAGTAGTATAGCGCTCCCGGGACTAGTGGCCAATGAGCAGTTCTTC. This codes for CASSIALPGLVANEQFF.

This clone was observed a single time. The chain employs TRBV19 and TRBJ2-7; possibly TRBD1 for D (6 bases). There are 15 residues in the CDR3. V gave up 3 bases and J gave up 3 bases, with 15 bases separating them. From germline, CDR1 is LNHDA and CDR2 SQIVND (reference sequence). This CDR3 reads CASSMMAGVGYEQYF. For the CDR3, the DNA is TGTGCCAGTAGTATGATGGCAGGGGTGGGCTACGAGCAGTACTTC.

The rearrangement uses TRBV2 and TRBJ1-1; tentatively, D is TRBD1 (5 bases). V lost 7 bases and J lost 8, with 17 bases in between. Germline values: CDR1 SNHLY, CDR2 FYNNEI. This CDR3 spans 13 amino acids. This CDR3 is CASTRDGRGEAFF. The CDR3 DNA sequence: TGTGCCAGCACAAGGGATGGCCGGGGGGAAGCTTTCTTT.

In this sample, this clone turned up a few times. V and J are TRBV10-3 and TRBJ1-6; 9 positions match TRBD1. Per germline, CDR1 ENHRY and CDR2 SYGVKD. CDR3 length equals 14 residues. V gave up 5 bases and J gave up 6 bases; unmatched junction bases: 2. CDR3 DNA sequence: TGTGCCATCAGTACGGGACAGGGTAATTCACCCCTCCACTTT. Its translation: CAISTGQGNSPLHF.

This clone was observed a handful of times. In DNA, the CDR3 is TGTGCCAGCAGTTTATTAGGGGGCGGCACAGATACGCAGTATTTT. Its translation is CASSLLGGGTDTQYF. The V gene is TRBV27, the J gene TRBJ2-3, with 7 bases identical to TRBD1. This CDR3 contains 15 residues. With V trimmed by 1 base and J by 1 base, 2 bases remained unmatched. Germline CDR1 MNHEY, CDR2 SMNVEV (reference sequence).